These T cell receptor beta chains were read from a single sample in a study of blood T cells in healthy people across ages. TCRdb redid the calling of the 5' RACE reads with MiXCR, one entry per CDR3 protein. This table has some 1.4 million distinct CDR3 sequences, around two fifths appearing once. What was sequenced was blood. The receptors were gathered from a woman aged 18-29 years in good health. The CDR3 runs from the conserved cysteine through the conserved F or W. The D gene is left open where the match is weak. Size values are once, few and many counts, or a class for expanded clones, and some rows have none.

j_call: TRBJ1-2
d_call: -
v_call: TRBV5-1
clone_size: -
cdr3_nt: TGCGCCAGCAGCTCCGGGACACCCAACGGTGGCTACACCTTC
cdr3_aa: CASSSGTPNGGYTF

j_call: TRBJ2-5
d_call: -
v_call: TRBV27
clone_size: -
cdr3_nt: TGTGCCAGCAGTTTACAGGGGGGGACCCAAGAGACCCAGTACTTC
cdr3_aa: CASSLQGGTQETQYF

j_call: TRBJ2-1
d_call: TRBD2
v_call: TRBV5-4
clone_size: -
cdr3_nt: TGTGCCAGCAGCCCCCCGGCGGGAGGCTATGAGCAGTTCTTC
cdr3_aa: CASSPPAGGYEQFF

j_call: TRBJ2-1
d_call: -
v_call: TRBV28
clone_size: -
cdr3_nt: TGTGCCAGCATCGGCAGTCCGGGCAATGAGCAGTTCTTC
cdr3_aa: CASIGSPGNEQFF

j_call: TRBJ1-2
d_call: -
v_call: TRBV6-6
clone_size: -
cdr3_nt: TGTGCCAGCAGTTCTTCTCTTACCACGGGCCCCTATGGCTACACCTTC
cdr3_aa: CASSSSLTTGPYGYTF

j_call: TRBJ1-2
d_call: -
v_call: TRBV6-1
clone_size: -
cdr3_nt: TGTGCCAACATGCGGACTGGCTATGGCTACACCTTC
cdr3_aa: CANMRTGYGYTF

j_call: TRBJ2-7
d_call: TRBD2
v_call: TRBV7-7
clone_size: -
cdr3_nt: TGTGCCAGCAGCCCTCTAGCGGGCCTCTCCTACGAGCAGTACTTC
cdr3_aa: CASSPLAGLSYEQYF

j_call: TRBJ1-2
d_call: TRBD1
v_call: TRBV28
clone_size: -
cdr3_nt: TGTGCCAGCATCGACAGGGGGCTTGGCTATGGCTACACCTTC
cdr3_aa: CASIDRGLGYGYTF

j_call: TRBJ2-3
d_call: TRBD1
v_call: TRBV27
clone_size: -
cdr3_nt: TGTGCCAGCAGTAGACGGGACAGCGGCACAGATACGCAGTATTTT
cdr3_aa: CASSRRDSGTDTQYF

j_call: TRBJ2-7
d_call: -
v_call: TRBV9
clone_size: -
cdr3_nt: TGTGCCAGCAGCGTTAGTCCAGGCACCAGCTCCTACAATGAGCAGTACTTC
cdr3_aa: CASSVSPGTSSYNEQYF

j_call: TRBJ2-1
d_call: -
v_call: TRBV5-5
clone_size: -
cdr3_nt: TGTGCCAGCTTGATACGGGGGCCCCTTATCAATGAGCAGTTCTTC
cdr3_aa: CASLIRGPLINEQFF

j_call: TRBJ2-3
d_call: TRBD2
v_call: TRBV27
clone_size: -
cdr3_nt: TGTGCCAGCATCCCTTGGGCGAGCGGGAGTTCAGATACGCAGTATTTT
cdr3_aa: CASIPWASGSSDTQYF

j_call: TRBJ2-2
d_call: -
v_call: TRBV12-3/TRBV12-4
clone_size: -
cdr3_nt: TGTGCCAGCAGACCGGATGCCGGGGAGCTGTTTTTT
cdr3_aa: CASRPDAGELFF

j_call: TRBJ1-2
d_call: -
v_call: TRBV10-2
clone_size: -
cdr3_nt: TGCGCCAGCAGTGAGTCACAGGGTAACTATGGCTACACCTTC
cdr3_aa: CASSESQGNYGYTF

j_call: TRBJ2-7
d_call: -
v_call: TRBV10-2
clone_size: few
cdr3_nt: TGCGCCAGCAGTGAGCTCGCCCAGAGCTCCTACGAGCAGTACTTC
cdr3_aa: CASSELAQSSYEQYF

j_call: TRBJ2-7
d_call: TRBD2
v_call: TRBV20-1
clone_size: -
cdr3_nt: TGCAGTGCCTCGCGCGCCGGGACTAGCGGGAGGGTCTCCTACGAGCAGTACTTC
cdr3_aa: CSASRAGTSGRVSYEQYF

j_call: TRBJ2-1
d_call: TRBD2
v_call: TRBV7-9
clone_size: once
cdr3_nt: TGTGCCAGCAGCCCCCGATTGGTTAGCGGGTTATACAATGAGCAGTTCTTC
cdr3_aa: CASSPRLVSGLYNEQFF

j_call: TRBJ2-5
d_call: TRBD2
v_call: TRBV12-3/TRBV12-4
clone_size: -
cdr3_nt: TGTGCCAGCAGTATTAGCGGGAGGCGGAGTGAGCAGTACTTC
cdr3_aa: CASSISGRRSEQYF

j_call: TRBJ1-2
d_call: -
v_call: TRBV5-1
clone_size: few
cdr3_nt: TGCGCCAGCAGCGCGTCCAGGGACTACACCTTC
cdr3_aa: CASSASRDYTF

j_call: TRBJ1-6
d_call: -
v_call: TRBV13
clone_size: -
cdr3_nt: TGTGCCAGCAGCTTATACGGTGGGCGGGGAAAGACTAGCTCCTATAATTCACCCCTCCACTTT
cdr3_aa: CASSLYGGRGKTSSYNSPLHF

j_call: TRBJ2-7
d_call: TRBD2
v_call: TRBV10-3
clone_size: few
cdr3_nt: TGTGCCATTGGGACTAGCGGCTACGAGCAGTACTTC
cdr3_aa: CAIGTSGYEQYF

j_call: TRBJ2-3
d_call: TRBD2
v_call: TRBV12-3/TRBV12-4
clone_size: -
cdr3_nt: TGTGCCAGCAGTTCAGCGGGGGGGCGACGAGATACGCAGTATTTT
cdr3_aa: CASSSAGGRRDTQYF

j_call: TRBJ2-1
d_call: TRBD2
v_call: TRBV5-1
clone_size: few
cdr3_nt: TGCGCCAGCAGCCCAAGTCCTTTAGCGGGGGGGCGCAATGAGCAGTTCTTC
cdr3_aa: CASSPSPLAGGRNEQFF

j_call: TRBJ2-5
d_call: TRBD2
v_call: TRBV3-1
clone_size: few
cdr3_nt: TGTGCCAGCAGCCGGTTCGGGGCTAGCGGGAGCGGTGAGGAGACCCAGTACTTC
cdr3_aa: CASSRFGASGSGEETQYF

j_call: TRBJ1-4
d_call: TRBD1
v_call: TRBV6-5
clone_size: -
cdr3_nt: TGTGCCAGCAGTTACCGAGGGGGCGCGTTTAGTAATGAAAAACTGTTTTTT
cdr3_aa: CASSYRGGAFSNEKLFF

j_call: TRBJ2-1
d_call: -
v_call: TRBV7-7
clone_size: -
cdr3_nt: TGTGCTAGCAGCTTATCCCCGAGCTCGGCCTACAATGAGCAGTTCTTC
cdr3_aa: CASSLSPSSAYNEQFF

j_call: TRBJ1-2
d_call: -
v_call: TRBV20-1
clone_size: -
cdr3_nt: -
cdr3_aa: CSFTRDYIPYGCTF

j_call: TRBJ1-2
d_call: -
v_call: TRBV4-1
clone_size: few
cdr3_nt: TGCGCCAGCCGAAGATGGGATTTCTATGGCTACACCTTC
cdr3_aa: CASRRWDFYGYTF

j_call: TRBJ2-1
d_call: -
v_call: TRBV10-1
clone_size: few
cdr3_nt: TGCGCCAGTAAGGCGAGTGTGCTCAATGAGCAGTTCTTC
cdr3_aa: CASKASVLNEQFF

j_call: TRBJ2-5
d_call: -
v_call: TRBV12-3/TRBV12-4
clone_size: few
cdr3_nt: TGTGCCAGCAGTTTAGGGTCTAAACAAGAGACCCAGTACTTC
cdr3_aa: CASSLGSKQETQYF

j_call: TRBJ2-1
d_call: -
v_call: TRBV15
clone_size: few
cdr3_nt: TGTGCCACCAGCAGAGATGGGGGCTATTATAATGAGCAGTTCTTC
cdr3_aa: CATSRDGGYYNEQFF

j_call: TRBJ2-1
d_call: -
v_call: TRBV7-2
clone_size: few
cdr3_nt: TGTGCCAGCAGCACCCACCGTAGAGGGGTCTACAATGAGCAGTTCTTC
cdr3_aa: CASSTHRRGVYNEQFF

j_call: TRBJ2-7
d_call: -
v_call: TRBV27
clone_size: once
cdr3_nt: TGTGCCAGCAGCCCTTTAGCCTACAATGAGCAGTACTTC
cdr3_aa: CASSPLAYNEQYF

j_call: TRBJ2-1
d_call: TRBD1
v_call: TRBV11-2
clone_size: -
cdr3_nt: TGTGCCAGCAGTCCCCTGACAGGGAAGTCCTACAATGAGCAGTTCTTC
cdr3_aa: CASSPLTGKSYNEQFF

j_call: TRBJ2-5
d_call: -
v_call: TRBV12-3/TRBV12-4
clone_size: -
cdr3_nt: TGTGCCAGCAGGCGGCAACCGGGCCAGTCAGAGACCCAGTACTTC
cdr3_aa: CASRRQPGQSETQYF

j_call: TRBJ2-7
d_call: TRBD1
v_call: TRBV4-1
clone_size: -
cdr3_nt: TGCGCCAGCAGCCAACCTCCGGACAGGGTCGGTTACGAGCAGTACTTC
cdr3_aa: CASSQPPDRVGYEQYF

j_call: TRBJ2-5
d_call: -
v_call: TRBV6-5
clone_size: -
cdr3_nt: TGTGCCAGCAGTTACTCGAGTGAACCGGAGACCCAGTACTTC
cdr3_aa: CASSYSSEPETQYF

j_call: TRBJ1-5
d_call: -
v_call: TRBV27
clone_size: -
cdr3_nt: TGTGCCAGCAGTTTTCGGGGGAACCTCAATCAGCCCCAGCATTTT
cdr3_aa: CASSFRGNLNQPQHF

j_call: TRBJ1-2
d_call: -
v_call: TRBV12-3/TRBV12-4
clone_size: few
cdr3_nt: TGTGCCAGCAGTCGGGTCGGCCGGAGGGAAAACTATGGCTACACCTTC
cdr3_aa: CASSRVGRRENYGYTF

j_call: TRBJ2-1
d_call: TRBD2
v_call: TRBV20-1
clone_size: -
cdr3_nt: TGCAGTACACTGACTAGCGGGATTGAATATGAGCAGTTCTTC
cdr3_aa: CSTLTSGIEYEQFF

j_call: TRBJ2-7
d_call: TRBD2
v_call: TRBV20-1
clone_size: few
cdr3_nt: TGCAGTGCTAGAGAGGGGACTAGCGGGTCCTACGAGCAGTACTTC
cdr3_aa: CSAREGTSGSYEQYF

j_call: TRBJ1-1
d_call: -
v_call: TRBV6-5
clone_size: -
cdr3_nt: TGTGCCAGCAGTTACCCCGGGCCAGTGGCTGAAGCTTTCTTT
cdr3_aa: CASSYPGPVAEAFF

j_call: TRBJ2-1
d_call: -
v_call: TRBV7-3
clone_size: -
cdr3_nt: TGTGCCAGCAGCTTAAAGAGGGGCCATGAGCAGTTCTTC
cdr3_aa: CASSLKRGHEQFF

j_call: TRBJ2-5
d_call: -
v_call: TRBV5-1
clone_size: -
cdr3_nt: TGCGCCAGCAGCTGGGGAGAAGATGGCGATGAGCAGTACTTC
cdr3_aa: CASSWGEDGDEQYF

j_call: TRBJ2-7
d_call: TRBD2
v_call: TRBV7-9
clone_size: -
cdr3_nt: TGTGCCAGCAGCTTAGGTGGACTAGCGGGAAAGGTTTACGAGCAGTACTTC
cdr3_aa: CASSLGGLAGKVYEQYF

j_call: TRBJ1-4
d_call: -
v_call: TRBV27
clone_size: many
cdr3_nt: TGTGCCAGCAGTTTAAGGTCCCCGGGACGCGGGGATGAAAAACTGTTTTTT
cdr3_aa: CASSLRSPGRGDEKLFF

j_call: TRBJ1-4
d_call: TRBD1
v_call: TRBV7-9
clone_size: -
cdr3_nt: TGTGCCAGCAGTACCGGGACAGGGAATGAAAAACTGTTTTTT
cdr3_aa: CASSTGTGNEKLFF

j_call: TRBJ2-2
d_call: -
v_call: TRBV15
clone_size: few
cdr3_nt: TGTGCCACCAGCGTCCAGCGGGCGTTGGGCGGGGAGCTGTTTTTT
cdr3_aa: CATSVQRALGGELFF

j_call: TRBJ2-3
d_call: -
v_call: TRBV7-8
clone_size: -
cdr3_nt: TGCGCCAGCAGCTTAACGCTTGACAGATTTACGCAGTATTTT
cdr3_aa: CASSLTLDRFTQYF

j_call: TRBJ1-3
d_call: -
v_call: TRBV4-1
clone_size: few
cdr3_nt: TGCGCCAGCAGCCTTCAGGGGCCCTCTGGAAACACCATATATTTT
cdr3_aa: CASSLQGPSGNTIYF

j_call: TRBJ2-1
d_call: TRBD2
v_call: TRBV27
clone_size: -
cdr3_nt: TGTGCCAGCAGTTTTTGGGTCCGGTTCAGCGGGAGGGCCGGGAATGAGCAGTTCTTC
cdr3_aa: CASSFWVRFSGRAGNEQFF

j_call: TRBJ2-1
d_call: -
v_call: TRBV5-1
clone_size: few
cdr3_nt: TGCGCCAGCAGCTTCGTTCAGGATGAGCAGTTCTTC
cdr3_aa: CASSFVQDEQFF

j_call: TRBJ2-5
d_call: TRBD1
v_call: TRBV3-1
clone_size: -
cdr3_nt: TGTGCCAGCAGTCCGACAGGGCTGAGGGAGACCCAGTACTTC
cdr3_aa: CASSPTGLRETQYF

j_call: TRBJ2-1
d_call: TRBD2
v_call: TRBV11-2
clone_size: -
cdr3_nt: TGTGCCAGCAGCTTAGGCCGGAAACGGGGGGAATACAATGAGCAGTTCTTC
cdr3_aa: CASSLGRKRGEYNEQFF